Shown below are 10 T cell receptor beta chains from a single sample sequenced in a study of cytomegalovirus exposure and HLA in healthy donors. Measured with immunoSEQ multiplex PCR; TCRdb has only the in-frame clones, and not every one. This sample has 150,000 or so clones; nearly 90% occur once, and the top ten carry 0.95% to 1.5%. The material sequenced was PBMCs. Source of these receptors: a woman aged 18 to 35 in good health and CMV-seronegative.

This chain connects TRBV6-5 to TRBJ2-5, with a weak D call TRBD1 (5 bases). Germline CDR1 and CDR2: MNHEY and SVGAGI. This CDR3 has 15 amino acids. With 1 base removed from V and 2 bases from J, the gap between germline ends came to 11 bases. The chain's CDR3 is CASSYWTTGQETQYF. As DNA, the CDR3 is TGTGCCAGCAGTTACTGGACCACAGGTCAAGAGACCCAGTACTTC.

The chain is built from TRBV5-1 and TRBJ2-1; the D gene is possibly TRBD2 (6 bases). Germline V gene sequence: CDR1 SGHRS, CDR2 YFSETQ. Deletions cut 3 bases from V and 10 bases from J, with 14 bases between. There are 13 residues in the CDR3. The CDR3 reads CASSSGPEGEQFF. The DNA for the CDR3 is TGCGCCAGCAGCTCTGGACCGGAGGGCGAGCAGTTCTTC. Full variable domain (outside the CDR3, taken from reference TRBV5-1 and TRBJ2-1): KAGVTQTPRYLIKTRGQQVTLSCSPISGHRSVSWYQQTPGQGLQFLFEYFSETQRNKGNFPGRFSGRQFSNSRSEMNVSTLELGDSALYLCASSSGPEGEQFFGPGTRLTVL.

The rearrangement links TRBV27 to TRBJ1-1, with D possibly TRBD1 on 6 matching bases. Trimming took 3 bases from V and 1 from J, leaving 12 bases between them. This CDR3 contains 15 residues. Per germline, CDR1 MNHEY and CDR2 SMNVEV (reference sequence). CDR3 nucleotides: TGTGCCAGCAGTTTGGGGGCTATGACGAACACTGAAGCTTTCTTT. This encodes CASSLGAMTNTEAFF.

The gene calls are TRBV4-1 and TRBJ2-1; perhaps TRBD2 as D (5 bases). Germline V lookup: CDR1 MGHRA, CDR2 YSYEKL. V was cut by 0 bases and J by 4 bases, with 16 bases left in between. This CDR3 has 17 amino acids. The CDR3 loop reads CASSQDTEASGYNEQFF. DNA of the CDR3: TGCGCCAGCAGCCAAGATACAGAGGCGTCGGGGTACAATGAGCAGTTCTTC.

The V call is TRBV11-2, the J call TRBJ2-1; 8 nucleotides align to TRBD1. The V gene end was trimmed by 6 bases and the J gene end by 3 bases; junction bases not matched to a gene: 10. Germline loops: CDR1 SGHAT, CDR2 FQNNGV. The CDR3 is 16 amino acids. The CDR3 nucleotides are TGTGCCAGCAGGCACACGAGGACAGGGCTCTACAATGAGCAGTTCTTC. Translated: CASRHTRTGLYNEQFF.

The chain couples TRBV15 to TRBJ1-6; D is uncertain. Trimming left V 8 bases short and J 5 bases short, with 10 bases between. Germline V lookup: CDR1 LNHNV, CDR2 YYDKDF (reference sequence). This CDR3 has 13 amino acids. CDR3 sequence: CATEEQNNSPLHF. The CDR3 DNA sequence: TGTGCCACCGAAGAACAGAATAATTCACCCCTCCACTTT. Full variable domain (outside the CDR3, taken from reference TRBV15 and TRBJ1-6): DAMVIQNPRYQVTQFGKPVTLSCSQTLNHNVMYWYQQKSSQAPKLLFHYYDKDFNNEADTPDNFQSRRPNTSFCFLDIRSPGLGDTAMYLCATEEQNNSPLHFGNGTRLTVT.

This clone showed up just a few times. The chain joins TRBV27 to TRBJ1-1; 8 positions match TRBD1. J was trimmed by 0 bases and V by 2 bases; bases with no gene match: 5. This CDR3 contains 16 residues. Per germline, CDR1 MNHEY and CDR2 SMNVEV (reference sequence). CDR3 bases: TGTGCCAGCAGTTTAGGGCGGACAGGGATGAACACTGAAGCTTTCTTT. Translation gives CASSLGRTGMNTEAFF.

This chain uses TRBV11-2 with TRBJ2-3, with D possibly matching TRBD2 (6 bases). The CDR3 is made up of 14 amino acids. V was shortened by 3 bases and J by 2 bases, with 9 bases between the two germline ends. Looked up from germline, CDR1 is SGHAT and CDR2 is FQNNGV. The CDR3 DNA sequence: TGTGCCAGCAGCTTTGCGGACTACACAGATACGCAGTATTTT. It translates to CASSFADYTDTQYF.

This CDR3 is CASKGAGTRTYNEQFF. For the CDR3, the DNA is TGCGCCAGCAAGGGTGCCGGGACTCGGACCTACAATGAGCAGTTCTTC. The chain couples TRBV4-1 to TRBJ2-1, with a weak D call TRBD2 (6 bases). The CDR3 runs 16 residues. V gave up 7 bases and J gave up 2 bases, with 18 bases separating them. The germline V gene encodes CDR1 MGHRA and CDR2 YSYEKL.

CDR3 amino acids: CASSVASRLSTGELFF. CDR3 nucleotide sequence: TGTGCCAGCAGCGTAGCTTCAAGACTTTCTACCGGGGAGCTGTTTTTT. The chain has TRBV9 and TRBJ2-2; D is unresolved. This CDR3 is 16 amino acids long. The germline gives CDR1 SGDLS, CDR2 YYNGEE. Trimming cost V 0 bases and J 5 bases, with 14 bases left between them.